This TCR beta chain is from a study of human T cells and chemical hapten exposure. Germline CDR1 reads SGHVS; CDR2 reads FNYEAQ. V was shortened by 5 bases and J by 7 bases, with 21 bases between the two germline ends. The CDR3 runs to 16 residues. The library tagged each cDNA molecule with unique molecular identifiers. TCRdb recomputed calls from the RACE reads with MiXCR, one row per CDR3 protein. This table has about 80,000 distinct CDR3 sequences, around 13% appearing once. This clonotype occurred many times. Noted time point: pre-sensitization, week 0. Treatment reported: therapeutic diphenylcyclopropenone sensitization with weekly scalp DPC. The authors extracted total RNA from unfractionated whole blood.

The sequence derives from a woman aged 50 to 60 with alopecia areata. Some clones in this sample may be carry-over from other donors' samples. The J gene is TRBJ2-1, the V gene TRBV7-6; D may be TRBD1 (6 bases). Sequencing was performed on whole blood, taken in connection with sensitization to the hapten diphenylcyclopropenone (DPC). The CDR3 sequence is CASSDTRDTGRNEQFF. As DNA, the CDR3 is TGTGCCAGCAGCGACACCCGGGACACAGGACGGAATGAGCAGTTCTTC.